The 17 T cell receptor beta chains below come from one sample, sequenced in a study of blood T cell repertoires in COVID-19. Sequencing used immunoSEQ multiplex PCR; TCRdb keeps in-frame clones, though not all of them. This sample yields about 83,000 clones, of which about 88% are seen a single time; under 55% belongs to the top ten. The sequenced material came from peripheral blood. The receptor source for this set is a human donor in a cohort sampled during active COVID-19.

The chain has TRBV27 and TRBJ2-3; 11 bases fit TRBD2. Germline CDR1 reads MNHEY; CDR2 reads SMNVEV (reference sequence). The CDR3 consists of 16 residues. With 6 bases clipped from V and 2 bases from J, the junction kept 7 bases outside the gene matches. The DNA for the CDR3 is TGTGCCAGCAGGGCTAGCGGGGGGCTTTTCACAGATACGCAGTATTTT. Translated, it gives CASRASGGLFTDTQYF.

The chain couples TRBV30 to TRBJ2-3; 14 bases match TRBD2. The CDR3 loop spans 14 amino acids. Germline assignment: CDR1 GTSNPN and CDR2 SVGIG (reference sequence). Losses at the gene ends were 2 bases for V and 11 bases for J; bases not matched to a gene: 6. CDR3 nucleotides: TGTGCCTGGAGTCGCCCCGGGACTAGCGGGAGGCAGTATTTT. Residues: CAWSRPGTSGRQYF.

The rearrangement uses TRBV5-5 and TRBJ1-2, with 10 positions matching TRBD1. CDR1 SGHKS and CDR2 YYEKEE come from the germline V gene (reference sequence). V lost 4 bases, J lost 5 bases, and 17 bases stayed unmatched. This CDR3 has 18 residues. CDR3 nucleotides: TGTGCCAGCAGCCGCGGACCGGGACAGGGGTATGTTGGTTATGGCTACACCTTC. Protein product: CASSRGPGQGYVGYGYTF. The full variable domain, its missing parts supplied by reference TRBV5-5 and TRBJ1-2, is DAGVTQSPTHLIKTRGQQVTLRCSPISGHKSVSWYQQVLGQGPQFIFQYYEKEERGRGNFPDRFSARQFPNYSSELNVNALLLGDSALYLCASSRGPGQGYVGYGYTFGSGTRLTVV.

This chain links TRBV6-5 with TRBJ1-3; TRBD1 matches 7 bases. The CDR3 contains 15 residues. Trimming removed 6 bases from V and 0 bases from J; junction bases left unmatched: 5. Germline V gene sequence: CDR1 MNHEY, CDR2 SVGAGI. The CDR3 region is CASSPGQRSGNTIYF. As DNA, the CDR3 is TGTGCCAGCAGCCCGGGACAGCGCTCTGGAAACACCATATATTTT.

V gene TRBV4-2 combines with J gene TRBJ2-1; D is uncertain. The CDR3 extends over 16 amino acids. Trimming stripped 1 base from V and 3 bases from J, with 13 bases between. The germline V gene encodes CDR1 LGHNA and CDR2 YNFKEQ. The CDR3 region has the DNA TGTGCCAGCAGCCAAGTTAGTGGATCAGGCTACAATGAGCAGTTCTTC. This encodes CASSQVSGSGYNEQFF.

The gene calls are TRBV11-2 and TRBJ1-2; D is unresolved. Trimming stripped 3 bases from V and 7 bases from J, with 15 bases between. Germline V CDR1 and CDR2: SGHAT, FQNNGV. This CDR3 has 14 amino acids. CDR3 in amino acids: CASSFEKGLSGYTF. CDR3 bases: TGTGCCAGCAGCTTCGAAAAAGGACTATCTGGCTACACCTTC.

The DNA of the CDR3 is TGTGCCAGCAGTGATTTAGCGGGAGGATTCACCTACGAGCAGTACTTC. This gives the protein CASSDLAGGFTYEQYF. The chain links TRBV6-2 or TRBV6-3 to TRBJ2-7, with 10 bases identical to TRBD2. After removal of 5 bases from V and 2 bases from J, the junction contained 9 bases not matched to a gene. The CDR3 has 16 residues. Germline-derived CDR1 and CDR2 are MNHEY and SVGEGT.

V and J are TRBV15 and TRBJ1-2; the match to TRBD1 covers 8 bases. The ends lost 4 bases at V and 8 bases at J; junction bases unmatched: 6. CDR1 and CDR2 (germline): LNHNV, YYDKDF (reference sequence). The CDR3 consists of 13 residues. The CDR3 nucleotides are TGTGCCACCAGCATACGGACAGGGCAAGGCTACACCTTC. This gives the protein CATSIRTGQGYTF.

The gene calls are TRBV20-1 and TRBJ2-1, with D tentatively TRBD2 (6 bases). CDR1 and CDR2 (germline): DFQATT, SNEGSKA (reference sequence). V gave up 7 bases and J gave up 5 bases, with 9 bases separating them. This CDR3 region has 11 residues. The CDR3 region has the DNA TGCAGTGGGCGGGGCAACAATGAGCAGTTCTTC. Its protein is CSGRGNNEQFF.

This chain links TRBV7-8 with TRBJ2-5; tentative D call: TRBD2 (7 bases). V lost 5 bases and J lost 5, with 21 bases in between. CDR3 size: 16 residues. CDR1 is SGHVS and CDR2 is FQNEAQ in the germline V gene. The CDR3 loop is CASSPWAGARGETQYF. The CDR3, as DNA: TGTGCCAGCAGCCCCTGGGCGGGGGCGAGAGGGGAGACCCAGTACTTC.

The rearrangement uses TRBV11-2 and TRBJ2-1, with 7 bases that match TRBD2. The CDR3 extends over 17 amino acids. CDR1 and CDR2 (germline): SGHAT, FQNNGV. V shed 3 bases and J 4 bases; nucleotides not matched to a gene: 12. In DNA, the CDR3 is TGTGCCAGCAGCTTCAACTCGGGACTATCAGCTTACAATGAGCAGTTCTTC. Protein sequence: CASSFNSGLSAYNEQFF.

The chain joins TRBV6-2 or TRBV6-3 to TRBJ2-7; D remains ambiguous. The CDR3 is 14 residues long. Germline V gene data show CDR1 as MNHEY and CDR2 as SVGEGT. V gave up 0 bases and J gave up 5 bases, with 11 bases separating them. In DNA form, the CDR3 reads TGTGCCAGCAGTTACTCGAAAACTCTTCACGAGCAGTACTTC. This translates into CASSYSKTLHEQYF.

The chain uses TRBV5-5 and TRBJ2-5; D perhaps matches TRBD1 (5 bases). This CDR3 comprises 13 residues. In germline, CDR1 is SGHKS, CDR2 YYEKEE (reference sequence). The germline V and J ends were trimmed by 4 bases and 5 bases, with 12 bases remaining between them. The CDR3 coding sequence is TGTGCCAGCAGCCTATCAGGGCGGGAGACCCAGTACTTC. This sequence encodes CASSLSGRETQYF.

This chain uses TRBV28 with TRBJ2-7, with D possibly TRBD1 on 6 matching bases. Per germline, CDR1 MDHEN and CDR2 SYDVKM. The length of the CDR3 is 15 residues. V was pared by 4 bases and J by 4 bases, with 17 bases between. CDR3 residues: CASSYNRVPGYEQYF. The CDR3 DNA is TGTGCCAGCAGTTATAACAGGGTCCCGGGTTACGAGCAGTACTTC.

The table lists this clone with a few counts. The gene calls are TRBV5-1 and TRBJ2-3, with TRBD2 matching 9 bases. The V gene end was trimmed by 4 bases and the J gene end by 3 bases; junction bases not matched to a gene: 3. CDR1 SGHRS and CDR2 YFSETQ come from the germline V gene. CDR3 length: 14 amino acids. The CDR3 sequence: CASSISGRTDTQYF. The CDR3 bases are TGCGCCAGCAGCATTAGCGGGAGAACAGATACGCAGTATTTT.

V is TRBV6-5 and J is TRBJ2-2; maybe TRBD1 (6 bases). Germline CDR1 MNHEY, CDR2 SVGAGI. The V end was cut by 8 bases, the J end by 0 bases, with 13 bases between. The CDR3 is 15 residues long. CDR3 amino acids: CASQAGTTNTGELFF. CDR3 DNA sequence: TGTGCCAGCCAGGCAGGGACAACGAACACCGGGGAGCTGTTTTTT.

The chain joins TRBV5-1 to TRBJ1-3, with TRBD1 identical over 9 bases. CDR3 length: 17 residues. V shed 7 bases, J shed 0 bases, and the junction held 11 bases outside the gene matches. The germline gives CDR1 SGHRS, CDR2 YFSETQ. This chain's CDR3 is CASSPGQGIGSGNTIYF. CDR3 coding DNA: TGCGCCAGCTCACCGGGACAGGGAATTGGCTCTGGAAACACCATATATTTT.